The 17 T cell receptor beta chains reported below all come from one sample, sequenced in a study of graft-versus-host responses after intestinal transplantation (TCRdb year 2021). The library was generated by the immunoSEQ multiplex PCR assay. This is the immuneACCESS table as TCRdb keeps it, with only in-frame sequences that have V and J called. A part of the clones is gone; compared with another copy, unresolved V genes explain less than half, and the rest is unexplained. In all, the sample holds about 88,000 clones, and approximately 90% of those were seen once. Jointly, the top ten make up under 0.4% of the sample. Antigens for these TCRs are unknown. What this sample's time point label stands for: cells obtained before transplantation from donor or recipient. The starting material was unstimulated CD4+ T cells sorted from spleen or lymph node cells, obtained before transplant. The receptors stem from a human donor who was the organ donor for an intestinal transplant.

The V gene is TRBV20-1, the J gene TRBJ1-4; unclear D gene. The CDR3 runs to 10 residues. Trimming left V 6 bases short and J 8 bases short, with 7 bases between. The germline V gene has CDR1 DFQATT and CDR2 SNEGSKA (reference sequence). The CDR3 coding sequence is TGCAGTGCATCACAGGAAAAACTGTTTTTT. Protein: CSASQEKLFF.

This rearrangement joins TRBV28 to TRBJ2-4; 10 bases map to TRBD2. This CDR3 contains 16 residues. The V gene end was trimmed by 6 bases and the J gene end by 1 base; junction bases not matched to a gene: 6. Germline V CDR1 and CDR2: MDHEN, SYDVKM. CDR3 coding DNA: TGTGCCAGCAGACCGGGACTAGCGTCGGCCAAAAACATTCAGTACTTC. This translates into CASRPGLASAKNIQYF.

The chain links TRBV5-1 to TRBJ2-3, with D perhaps TRBD1 (6 bases). The V and J ends lost 4 bases and 1 base respectively, with 16 bases between them. The CDR3 has 16 residues. CDR1 and CDR2 (germline): SGHRS, YFSETQ. CDR3 in DNA: TGCGCCAGCAGCAGAGTCCGGGACACGGGCACAGATACGCAGTATTTT. This encodes CASSRVRDTGTDTQYF.

The gene calls are TRBV4-1 and TRBJ1-4, with D perhaps TRBD1 (5 bases). Germline CDR1 and CDR2: MGHRA and YSYEKL. This CDR3 comprises 16 residues. Trimming stripped 8 bases from V and 3 bases from J, with 19 bases between. CDR3 residues: CASSVQGGAANEKLFF. In DNA form, the CDR3 reads TGCGCCAGCTCTGTCCAGGGAGGTGCGGCTAATGAAAAACTGTTTTTT.

The chain carries TRBV2 and TRBJ2-7; 10 bases are shared with TRBD2. The CDR3 sequence is 15 residues long. With V trimmed by 8 bases and J by 0 bases, 7 bases remained unmatched. Germline-derived CDR1 and CDR2 are SNHLY and FYNNEI. CDR3 region: CASQSLAGASYEQYF. The CDR3 coding sequence is TGTGCCAGCCAATCCCTAGCGGGAGCCTCCTACGAGCAGTACTTC.

The chain combines TRBV6-6 with TRBJ2-2; tentative D call: TRBD1 (5 bases). Per germline, CDR1 MNHNY and CDR2 SVGAGI (reference sequence). The CDR3 runs to 14 residues. The V gene lost 4 bases and the J gene lost 7 bases, with 13 bases spanning the gap. The CDR3 here is CASSSSDNLGELFF. The CDR3 DNA follows: TGTGCCAGCAGTTCCTCGGACAACCTCGGGGAGCTGTTTTTT.

The CDR3 region is CASSLETTGFNYGYTF. The CDR3, as DNA: TGCGCCAGCAGCTTGGAGACAACAGGGTTTAACTATGGCTACACCTTC. The chain employs TRBV5-1 and TRBJ1-2, with TRBD1 as a possible D gene (6 bases). The V end was cut by 0 bases, the J end by 1 base, with 13 bases between. The CDR3 consists of 16 residues. Germline lookup yields CDR1 SGHRS and CDR2 YFSETQ.

This rearrangement joins TRBV21-1 to TRBJ2-5; the DNA was not used to check the table's D call, TRBD1. Gene TRBJ2-7 matches the end of the DNA better, so the J call may be wrong. TRBV21-1 is given as a pseudogene. The CDR3 extends over 14 amino acids. The CDR3 reads CASSTTGTSYEQYF. The DNA for the CDR3 is TGTGCCAGCAGCACGACAGGGACCTCCTACGAGCAGTACTTC.

The rearrangement joins TRBV28 to TRBJ1-5; the D is unclear. This CDR3 is built from 14 residues. Germline CDR1 reads MDHEN; CDR2 reads SYDVKM. Between the trimmed V and J ends, which lost 3 bases and 3 bases, there was a span of 9 bases. In DNA, the CDR3 is TGTGCCAGCAGTTTCTGGCGGGACAATCAGCCCCAGCATTTT. Amino acid sequence: CASSFWRDNQPQHF.

This clone appeared a single time. This chain links TRBV9 with TRBJ2-3; TRBD2 aligns across 7 bases. CDR1 and CDR2 from the germline V gene are SGDLS and YYNGEE. CDR3 size: 16 residues. V was pared by 0 bases and J by 0 bases, with 4 bases of the junction left unmatched. CDR3 DNA sequence: TGTGCCAGCAGCGTAGATGGTAGCGGGAGCACAGATACGCAGTATTTT. Translating it yields CASSVDGSGSTDTQYF.

This rearrangement joins TRBV28 to TRBJ1-1; 11 bases fit TRBD1. The CDR3 loop spans 16 amino acids. The germline gives CDR1 MDHEN, CDR2 SYDVKM. With V trimmed by 5 bases and J by 6 bases, 11 bases remained unmatched. CDR3 loop: CASSQNPGQGGPEAFF. In nucleotides, the CDR3 is TGTGCCAGCAGTCAGAACCCGGGACAGGGGGGCCCTGAAGCTTTCTTT.

The chain joins TRBV7-9 to TRBJ2-4; D is undetermined. CDR1 and CDR2 from the germline V gene are SEHNR and FQNEAQ (reference sequence). V lost 1 base to trimming and J lost 15 bases, with 10 bases between them. CDR3 length: 11 residues. Here the CDR3 DNA reads TGTGCCAGCAGCTTAGACGCGATACGGTACTTC. This codes for CASSLDAIRYF.

The V call is TRBV29-1, the J call TRBJ1-2; a weak D match, TRBD1 (6 bases). V was clipped by 5 bases and J by 7 bases, with 11 bases between them. The CDR3 consists of 11 residues. Germline V gene data show CDR1 as SQVTM and CDR2 as ANQGSEA. CDR3 residues: CSVQGRSGYTF. The CDR3, as DNA: TGCAGCGTTCAGGGGCGCTCTGGCTACACCTTC.

The J gene is TRBJ2-5, the V gene TRBV10-3; 12 bases are shared with TRBD2. Germline V gene data show CDR1 as ENHRY and CDR2 as SYGVKD. CDR3 length equals 18 residues. Germline trimming cut 0 bases from V and 2 bases from J; bases unmatched to any gene: 7. This CDR3 is CAISESTLAGGGQETQYF. The CDR3 nucleotides read TGTGCCATCAGTGAGTCGACACTAGCGGGAGGTGGGCAAGAGACCCAGTACTTC.

The chain joins TRBV4-1 to TRBJ2-1; possibly TRBD2 for D (5 bases). Germline V CDR1 and CDR2: MGHRA, YSYEKL. This CDR3 has 13 residues. Trimming removed 4 bases at V and 15 bases at J, with 19 bases between. The CDR3, as DNA: TGCGCCAGCAGCCCGTTGGACTTCCCAACCAGGTTCTTC. Protein product: CASSPLDFPTRFF.

CDR3 sequence: CASSGGRANQETQYF. The CDR3, as DNA: TGTGCCAGCAGTGGTGGCAGGGCGAATCAAGAGACCCAGTACTTC. V usage is TRBV6-1 and J usage is TRBJ2-5; weak D call: TRBD1 (5 bases). Germline V gene lookup returns CDR1 MNHNS and CDR2 SASEGT. The length of the CDR3 is 15 residues. Trimming stripped 4 bases from V and 2 bases from J, with 14 bases between.

This chain joins TRBV7-9 and TRBJ2-3; TRBD2 matches 10 bases. The CDR3 runs to 15 residues. V gave up 1 base and J gave up 3 bases; unmatched junction bases: 1. Germline CDR1 is SEHNR and CDR2 is FQNEAQ (reference sequence). The CDR3 coding sequence is TGTGCCAGCAGCTTAGGGGGACTAGCGACAGATACGCAGTATTTT. Protein: CASSLGGLATDTQYF.